Listed below are T cell receptor beta chains from one sample, sequenced in a study of shared clonotypes between healthy human individuals. TCRdb keeps only in-frame clones here, not all; method: immunoSEQ multiplex PCR. The data hold approximately 980,000 clones, with more than 75% observed a single time. The sequenced sample was memory CD4+ T cells sorted from blood. Source of these receptors: a man between 18 and 29 years old in good health. Each CDR3 is given with its conserved first and last residue. Each record gives: V gene, J gene, CDR3 protein.

TRBV10-3,TRBJ2-1,CAISESGGPLGNEQFF
TRBV5-6,TRBJ2-5,CASSRTGFEGETQYF
TRBV10-1,TRBJ2-2,CASSNRAGGANTGELFF
TRBV10-3,TRBJ2-3,CAISPGTGVDTQYF
TRBV15,TRBJ1-2,CATSRDKAYRQVHGYTF
TRBV6-1,TRBJ1-6,CASDPVRNSPLHF
TRBV28,TRBJ2-3,CASTFGGPRDTQYF
TRBV2,TRBJ2-3,CASRQALSTDTQYF
TRBV5-1,TRBJ2-3,CASSLRQESTDTQYF
TRBV6-5,TRBJ2-5,CASRTDSSSRETQYF
TRBV5-5,TRBJ1-1,CASSLVGSAEAFF
TRBV30,TRBJ2-2,CAWSVRAGELFF
TRBV6-1,TRBJ2-7,CASSWDRGREQYF
TRBV25-1,TRBJ2-7,CASSDSGRGNYEQYF
TRBV5-4,TRBJ2-3,CASRPGDMTIGTQYF
TRBV19,TRBJ2-7,CASSIAVPGDYEQYF
TRBV6-5,TRBJ1-5,CASSLGLSRHF
TRBV7-8,TRBJ1-3,CASSLARGVGNTIYF
TRBV6-1,TRBJ1-4,CASSIRQLNEKLFF
TRBV6-5,TRBJ2-5,CASGSRETQYF
TRBV11-2,TRBJ2-7,CASSLGRRNYEQYF
TRBV18,TRBJ2-3,CASSPPGRTDTQYF
TRBV4-1,TRBJ1-6,CASSQGPGGRDWAPLHF
TRBV5-1,TRBJ2-5,CASSFTGYETQYF
TRBV14,TRBJ1-6,CASSPDSASPLHF
TRBV9,TRBJ2-1,CASSPDQSSYNEQFF
TRBV7-2,TRBJ2-3,CASSLVGLATDTQYF
TRBV5-1,TRBJ2-7,CASSPGTGEREQYF
TRBV4-2,TRBJ1-1,CASSQSSGEDTEAFF
TRBV10-3,TRBJ1-2,CAISEGRDSYGYTF
TRBV30,TRBJ1-2,CAWSKSDRVRGYTF
TRBV7-2,TRBJ2-7,CASSQRVGLYEQYF
TRBV9,TRBJ2-7,CASSDSGRAGEQYF
TRBV7-9,TRBJ2-3,CASSLAADTQYF
TRBV30,TRBJ1-2,CAWRRPFGNYGYTF
TRBV6-5,TRBJ1-3,CASSGQGRNTIYF
TRBV18,TRBJ2-3,CASSRADTQYF
TRBV19,TRBJ2-3,CASSIGGGASDTQYF
TRBV2,TRBJ1-2,CASRATGNYGYTF
TRBV7-9,TRBJ1-1,CASSFGQSTEAFF
TRBV5-5,TRBJ2-7,CASSTGTGATRSYEQYF
TRBV30,TRBJ1-5,CAWSVDSSNQPQHF
TRBV5-1,TRBJ2-2,CASSLDGQDTGELFF
TRBV2,TRBJ2-3,CASSTRTGSTDTQYF
TRBV5-6,TRBJ1-6,CASSPSGQSPLHF
TRBV19,TRBJ2-2,CASMRGLASTGELFF
TRBV28,TRBJ1-3,CASSPDRAGNTIYF
TRBV7-2,TRBJ2-7,CASSLRGGQVDPYEQYF